The 8 T cell receptor beta chains reported below all come from one sample, sequenced in a study of blood T cell repertoires in COVID-19. TCRdb keeps only in-frame clones here, not all; method: immunoSEQ multiplex PCR. Of about 520,000 clones in the sample, around 85% were seen once. Sequencing was done on a sample of peripheral blood. The receptors were sampled from a human donor in a cohort sampled during active COVID-19.

The gene calls are TRBV30 and TRBJ2-7; 7 nucleotides match TRBD1. The CDR3 is 13 amino acids. The germline CDR1 and CDR2 sequences are GTSNPN and SVGIG (reference sequence). V lost 7 bases to trimming and J lost 6 bases; unmatched junction nucleotides: 12. The CDR3 DNA reads as TGTGCCTTGCTCCGACAGGGCCGGGGCGAGCAGTACTTC. It yields the protein CALLRQGRGEQYF.

The J gene is TRBJ1-1, the V gene TRBV7-3; tentatively, D is TRBD1 (6 bases). Trimming left V 2 bases short and J 1 base short, with 8 bases between. Germline V lookup: CDR1 SGHTA, CDR2 FQGTGA. CDR3 length: 14 amino acids. The CDR3 loop reads CASSLQGSNTEAFF. In DNA form, the CDR3 reads TGTGCCAGCAGCTTACAGGGGTCGAACACTGAAGCTTTCTTT.

The CDR3 spells CASSSGGIQYF. In nucleotides, the CDR3 is TGTGCCAGCAGCTCCGGTGGCATTCAGTACTTC. The chain links TRBV7-9 to TRBJ2-4; D gene uncertain. The CDR3 has 11 amino acids. V lost 4 bases, J lost 9 bases, and 7 bases lay in between. Germline V gene lookup returns CDR1 SEHNR and CDR2 FQNEAQ (reference sequence).

This clone has a handful of counts. CDR3 protein: CASSFASEAQPQHF. Here the CDR3 DNA reads TGTGCCAGCAGCTTTGCCTCGGAGGCTCAGCCCCAGCATTTT. The chain carries TRBV5-5 and TRBJ1-5; unclear D gene. CDR1 is SGHKS, CDR2 YYEKEE, per germline (reference sequence). The CDR3 has 14 amino acids. The ends were cut back, 2 bases at V and 6 bases at J, with 12 bases in the middle.

The chain carries TRBV28 and TRBJ1-4, with D uncertain. Germline values: CDR1 MDHEN, CDR2 SYDVKM. Trimming took off 3 bases at V and 3 bases at J, with 5 bases between the two ends. The CDR3 contains 13 residues. CDR3 loop: CASSLVANEKLFF. Written as DNA, the CDR3 is TGTGCCAGCAGTTTGGTAGCTAATGAAAAACTGTTTTTT.

This rearrangement joins TRBV7-2 to TRBJ1-4; TRBD1 aligns across 9 bases. Germline trimming cut 8 bases from V and 1 base from J; bases unmatched to any gene: 5. Per germline, CDR1 SGHTA and CDR2 FQGNSA. CDR3 size: 15 residues. The CDR3 protein is CASGPTGGTNEKLFF. DNA of the CDR3: TGTGCCAGCGGGCCGACAGGGGGAACTAATGAAAAACTGTTTTTT.

This chain uses TRBV11-2 with TRBJ2-5, with 7 positions matching TRBD1. In germline, CDR1 is SGHAT, CDR2 FQNNGV. The ends lost 5 bases at V and 2 bases at J; junction bases unmatched: 8. CDR3 length equals 15 residues. This CDR3 reads CASSPTGTEQETQYF. The CDR3 bases are TGTGCCAGCAGCCCGACAGGGACAGAACAAGAGACCCAGTACTTC.

This clone was counted a single time. V gene TRBV7-2 combines with J gene TRBJ2-7, with TRBD1 matching over 7 bases. The CDR3 spans 16 residues. V trimming: 2 bases; J trimming: 2 bases; junction bases outside the gene matches: 9. Looked up from germline, CDR1 is SGHTA and CDR2 is FQGNSA. The CDR3 region is CASSLRGSTGAYEQYF. CDR3 sequence (DNA): TGTGCCAGCAGCTTAAGGGGGTCCACAGGGGCCTACGAGCAGTACTTC.